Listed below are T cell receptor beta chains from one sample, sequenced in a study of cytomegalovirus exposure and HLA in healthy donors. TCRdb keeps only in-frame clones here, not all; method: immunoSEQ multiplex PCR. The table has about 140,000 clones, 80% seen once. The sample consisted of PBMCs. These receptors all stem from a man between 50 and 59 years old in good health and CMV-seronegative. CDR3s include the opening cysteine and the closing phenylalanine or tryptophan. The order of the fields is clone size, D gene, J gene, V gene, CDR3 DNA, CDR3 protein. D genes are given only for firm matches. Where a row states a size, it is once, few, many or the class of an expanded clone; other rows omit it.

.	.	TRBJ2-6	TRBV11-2	TGTGCCAGCAGCTTAGCGGGGACTCTCAACGTCCTGACTTTC	CASSLAGTLNVLTF
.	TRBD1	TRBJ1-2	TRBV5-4	TGTGCCAGCAGCTTGTTTCGGACAGGGGGTCTTGGCTACACCTTC	CASSLFRTGGLGYTF
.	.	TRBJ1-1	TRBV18	TGTGCCAGCTCACCGAATGCCGGGAGGAACACTGAAGCTTTCTTT	CASSPNAGRNTEAFF
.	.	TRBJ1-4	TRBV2	TGTGCCAGCAGGGACTTGGAGGGGGAAAAACTGTTTTTT	CASRDLEGEKLFF
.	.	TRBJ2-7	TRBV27	TGTGCCAGCAGTTTCCCCAGGAAATACGAGCAGTACTTC	CASSFPRKYEQYF
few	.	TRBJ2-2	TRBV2	TGTGCCAGCAGTGAATCAGTGGGAGCCGGGGAGCTGTTTTTT	CASSESVGAGELFF
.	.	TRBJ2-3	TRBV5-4	TGTGCCAGCAGCTTAATCACGGGAGCCACAGATACGCAGTATTTT	CASSLITGATDTQYF
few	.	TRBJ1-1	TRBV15	TGTGCCACCAGCAGAGATTCGAGAGGTAGAGGGCTTGAGAACACTGAAGCTTTCTTT	CATSRDSRGRGLENTEAFF
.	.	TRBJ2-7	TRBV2	TGTGCCAGCAGTCTAGCATTCGAAATAGAGCAGTACTTC	CASSLAFEIEQYF
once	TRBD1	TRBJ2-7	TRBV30	TGTGCCTGGAGTTTTGAGGACAGGGCCACCTACGAGCAGTACTTC	CAWSFEDRATYEQYF
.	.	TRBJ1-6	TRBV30	TGTGCCTGGAGTTCGAGGGGTACAGGGAATTCACCCCTCCACTTT	CAWSSRGTGNSPLHF
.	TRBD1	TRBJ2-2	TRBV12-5	TGTGCTAGTGGACAGGGGACGAACACCGGGGAGCTGTTTTTT	CASGQGTNTGELFF
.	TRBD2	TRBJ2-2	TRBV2	TGTGCCAGCAGCCTAGCGGGAGGGGACACCGGGGAGCTGTTTTTT	CASSLAGGDTGELFF
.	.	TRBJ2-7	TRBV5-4	TGTGCCAGCAGCGTCCGGGACTTCCCGGGGGAGCAGTACTTC	CASSVRDFPGEQYF
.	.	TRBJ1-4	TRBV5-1	TGCGCCAGCAGCGACGGGACTTCGCCTGGGAATGAAAAACTGTTTTTT	CASSDGTSPGNEKLFF
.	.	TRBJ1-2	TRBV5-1	TGCGCCAGCAGCTTAACAGGGAACTACTATGGCTACACCTTC	CASSLTGNYYGYTF
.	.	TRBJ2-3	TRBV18	TGTGCCAGCTCGGAGGGATCGGGGCGCACAGATACGCAGTATTTT	CASSEGSGRTDTQYF
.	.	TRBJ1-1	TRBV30	TGTGCCTGGAGCGGAGTGGGGCCTGAAGCTTTCTTT	CAWSGVGPEAFF
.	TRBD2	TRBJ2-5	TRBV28	TGTGCCAGCAGCCCCCAGTCCGGCGGGAGGGCCTGGGAGACCCAGTACTTC	CASSPQSGGRAWETQYF
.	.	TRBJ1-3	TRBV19	TGTGCCAGTAGTTACGGGATTGGAGGAAACACCATATATTTT	CASSYGIGGNTIYF
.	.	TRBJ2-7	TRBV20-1	TGCAGTGCCGCGGCCTCCTACGAGCAGTACTTC	CSAAASYEQYF
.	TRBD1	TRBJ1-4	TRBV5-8	TGTGCCAGCAGCTGGGGGACAGGCCCCCGAACTAATGAAAAACTGTTTTTT	CASSWGTGPRTNEKLFF
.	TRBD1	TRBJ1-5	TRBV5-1	TGCGCCAGCAGCTTGGAAGGGGGCAGGCAGCCCCAGCATTTT	CASSLEGGRQPQHF
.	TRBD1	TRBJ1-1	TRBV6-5	TGTGCCAGCAGACCGACAGGGCCGGCTGAAGCTTTCTTT	CASRPTGPAEAFF
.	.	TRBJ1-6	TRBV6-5	TGTGCCAGCAGTTACCGGCCAGGGGTTTCACCCCTCCACTTT	CASSYRPGVSPLHF
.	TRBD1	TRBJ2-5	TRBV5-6	TGTGCCAGCAGCTGGGGGACAGGGGATTTGGAGACCCAGTACTTC	CASSWGTGDLETQYF
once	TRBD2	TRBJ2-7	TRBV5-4	TGTGCCAGCAGGGCCGGGACTAACCCCTACGAGCAGTACTTC	CASRAGTNPYEQYF
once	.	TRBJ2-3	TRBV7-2	TGTGCCAGCAGCTTAACAGGCACAGATACGCAGTATTTT	CASSLTGTDTQYF
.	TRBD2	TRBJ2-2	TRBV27	TGTGCCAGCAGTTTATCCGGGACTAGTCAAACCGGGGAGCTGTTTTTT	CASSLSGTSQTGELFF
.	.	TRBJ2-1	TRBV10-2	TGCGCCAGCAGTCCGCGAAATGAGCAGTTCTTC	CASSPRNEQFF
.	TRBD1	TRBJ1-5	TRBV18	TGTGCCAGCTCACCCCGGGACAGCGGTCAGCCCCAGCATTTT	CASSPRDSGQPQHF
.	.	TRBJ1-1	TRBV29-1	TGCAGCGTTGAGCTACAGGAGGGCTGGGTAGCTTTCTTT	CSVELQEGWVAFF
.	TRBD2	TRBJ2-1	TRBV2	TGTGCCAGCAGTCGGACTAGCGGGGGGGCAGGTGAGCAGTTCTTC	CASSRTSGGAGEQFF
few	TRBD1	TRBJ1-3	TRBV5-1	TGCGCCAGCAGCCCCGGGACAGAAGGAAACACCATATATTTT	CASSPGTEGNTIYF
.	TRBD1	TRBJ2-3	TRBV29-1	TGCAGCGGGGACAGAGGCACAGATACGCAGTATTTT	CSGDRGTDTQYF
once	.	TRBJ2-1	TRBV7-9	TGTGCCAGCAGTATGCGGGAAGGCGATGAGCAGTTCTTC	CASSMREGDEQFF
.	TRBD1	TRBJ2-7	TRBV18	TGTGCCAGCTCACCCGGACAGGGGTCAGGCGAGCAGTACTTC	CASSPGQGSGEQYF
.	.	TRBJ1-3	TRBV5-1	TGCGCCAGCAGCTTGGGTCAGGGAGGAAACACCATATATTTT	CASSLGQGGNTIYF
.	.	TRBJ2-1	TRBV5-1	TGCGCCAGCAGCTCAAACATGCGAGGGTCGTTCTTC	CASSSNMRGSFF
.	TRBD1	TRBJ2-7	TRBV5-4	TGTGCCAGCAGCAAGGACAGGGGGGAATGGTACGAGCAGTACTTC	CASSKDRGEWYEQYF
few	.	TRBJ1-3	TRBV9	TGTGCCAGCAGCCCACTCCAGGGATCCGGAAACACCATATATTTT	CASSPLQGSGNTIYF